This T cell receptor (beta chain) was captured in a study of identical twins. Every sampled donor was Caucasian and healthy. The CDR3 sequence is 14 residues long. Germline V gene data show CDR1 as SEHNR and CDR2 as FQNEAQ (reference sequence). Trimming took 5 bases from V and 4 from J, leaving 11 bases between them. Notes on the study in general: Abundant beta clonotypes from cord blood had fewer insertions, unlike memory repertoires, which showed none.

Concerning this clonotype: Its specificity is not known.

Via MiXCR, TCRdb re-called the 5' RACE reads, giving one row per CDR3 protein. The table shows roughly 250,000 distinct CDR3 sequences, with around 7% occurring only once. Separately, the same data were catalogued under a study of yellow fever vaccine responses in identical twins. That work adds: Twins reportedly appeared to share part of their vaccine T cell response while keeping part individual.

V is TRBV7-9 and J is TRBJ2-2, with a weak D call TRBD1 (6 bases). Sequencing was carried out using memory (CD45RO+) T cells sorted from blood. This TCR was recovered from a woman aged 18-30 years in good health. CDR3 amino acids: CASSLQGFTGELFF. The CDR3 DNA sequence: TGTGCCAGCAGCCTACAGGGTTTCACCGGGGAGCTGTTTTTT.